This entry lists 15 T cell receptor beta chains sequenced from one sample in a study of blood T cell repertoires in COVID-19. Assay: immunoSEQ multiplex PCR; the TCRdb copy retains only in-frame clones and omits some. The data hold some 35,000 clones, with 88% observed a single time. Sequenced: peripheral blood. The receptors shown here come from a man between 65 and 80 years old with active COVID-19.

The CDR3 region has the DNA TGCAGCGTCCAGAGGGCCAGCAACGCCGGGGCCAACGTCCTGACTTTC. Translation: CSVQRASNAGANVLTF. This chain joins TRBV29-1 and TRBJ2-6; a possible D gene is TRBD2 (5 bases). The CDR3 has 16 residues. Germline loops: CDR1 SQVTM, CDR2 ANQGSEA. Trimming removed 6 bases from V and 4 bases from J, with 19 bases in between.

The rearrangement joins TRBV30 to TRBJ2-5; TRBD1 matches 7 bases. The germline CDR1 and CDR2 sequences are GTSNPN and SVGIG (reference sequence). The CDR3 is made up of 14 amino acids. The V gene end was trimmed by 1 base and the J gene end by 9 bases; junction bases not matched to a gene: 11. CDR3 DNA: TGTGCCTGGAGTGACAGGACAGGCCCCCGGGCCCAGTACTTC. It translates to CAWSDRTGPRAQYF.

Only one count was recorded for this clone. This chain links TRBV24-1 with TRBJ1-4, with D possibly being TRBD1 (5 bases). The CDR3 is 13 amino acids. Trimming cost V 4 bases and J 13 bases, with 15 bases left between them. CDR1 KGHDR and CDR2 SFDVKD come from the germline V gene. CDR3 residues: CATSDPVGLRLFF. As DNA, the CDR3 is TGTGCCACCAGTGACCCGGTGGGACTCCGACTGTTTTTT.

The chain uses TRBV11-2 and TRBJ2-1; possibly TRBD1 for D (5 bases). This CDR3 is 16 amino acids long. Germline V gene data show CDR1 as SGHAT and CDR2 as FQNNGV. The V end was cut by 0 bases, the J end by 5 bases, with 14 bases between. CDR3 in DNA: TGTGCCAGCAGCTTAGATGGGGCTTGGCGGAACAATGAGCAGTTCTTC. It specifies CASSLDGAWRNNEQFF.

This rearrangement joins TRBV7-9 to TRBJ2-1; D unclear. CDR3 length: 14 amino acids. Looked up from germline, CDR1 is SEHNR and CDR2 is FQNEAQ (reference sequence). Trimming took 5 bases from V and 0 from J, leaving 8 bases between them. CDR3 in amino acids: CASSPRGSYNEQFF. As DNA, the CDR3 is TGTGCCAGCAGCCCCCGAGGCTCCTACAATGAGCAGTTCTTC.

Notes on this clone: The junction does not match germline at one end; this may be a read error. This sample includes further DNA sequences coding for the same CDR3. The chain links TRBV6-1 to TRBJ1-2, with a tentative D call TRBD1 (5 bases). This CDR3 is built from 17 residues. Looked up from germline, CDR1 is MNHNS and CDR2 is SASEGT. The CDR3 nucleotides are TGTGCTAGCAGTGAAGCGCGGAAGGGGCGCAAAAGCTATGGCTACACCTTC. It specifies CASSEARKGRKSYGYTF.

The chain is built from TRBV9 and TRBJ1-1, with D tentatively TRBD1 (5 bases). Germline V gene data show CDR1 as SGDLS and CDR2 as YYNGEE. V lost 4 bases, J lost 4 bases, and 20 bases lay in between. The CDR3 has 16 residues. CDR3 bases: TGTGCCAGCAGCCCATTGGGGGGGATGATAATCACTGAAGCTTTCTTT. It yields the protein CASSPLGGMIITEAFF. The whole variable domain, filled in from reference TRBV9 and TRBJ1-1, reads DSGVTQTPKHLITATGQRVTLRCSPRSGDLSVYWYQQSLDQGLQFLIQYYNGEERAKGNILERFSAQQFPDLHSELNLSSLELGDSALYFCASSPLGGMIITEAFFGQGTRLTVV.

V and J are TRBV19 and TRBJ1-5, with D perhaps matching TRBD1 (5 bases). The CDR3 contains 16 residues. The V gene's germline CDR1 is LNHDA and CDR2 SQIVND (reference sequence). Trimming removed 1 base from V and 2 bases from J, with 12 bases in between. For the CDR3, the DNA is TGTGCCAGTAGTATAGTCCAGGGTTTTGGCAATCAGCCCCAGCATTTT. As protein: CASSIVQGFGNQPQHF.

The chain recombines TRBV7-2 with TRBJ2-5; TRBD1 matches 7 bases. V shed 5 bases, J shed 3 bases, and the junction held 6 bases outside the gene matches. Germline CDR1 SGHTA, CDR2 FQGNSA. This CDR3 region has 14 residues. Here the CDR3 reads CASSPWTGKETQYF. CDR3 nucleotide sequence: TGTGCCAGCAGCCCTTGGACAGGAAAAGAGACCCAGTACTTC.

The rearrangement links TRBV20-1 to TRBJ1-5; D gene unclear. CDR1 and CDR2 from the germline V gene are DFQATT and SNEGSKA (reference sequence). The CDR3 consists of 11 residues. V was clipped by 5 bases and J by 12 bases, with 14 bases between them. The CDR3 DNA reads TGCAGTGCTTCACGGGGAGGGCTCCAGCATTTT. It encodes CSASRGGLQHF.

This clone was seen only a few times. This chain uses TRBV28 with TRBJ1-1; 10 bases match TRBD1. This CDR3 has 15 residues. J was trimmed by 1 base and V by 6 bases; bases with no gene match: 5. Germline V gene data show CDR1 as MDHEN and CDR2 as SYDVKM. The DNA for the CDR3 is TGTGCCAGCAGCCCGTGGACAGGGGGGAACACTGAAGCTTTCTTT. Its protein product is CASSPWTGGNTEAFF.

The J gene is TRBJ2-7, the V gene TRBV28, with TRBD2 matching over 10 bases. The V gene's germline CDR1 is MDHEN and CDR2 SYDVKM. CDR3 length equals 13 residues. Trimming took 11 bases from V and 2 from J; bases not matched to a gene: 6. In DNA, the CDR3 is TGTGCCGCCCGGACTAGCGGCCCCTACGAGCAGTACTTC. Protein: CAARTSGPYEQYF.

The chain couples TRBV28 to TRBJ2-7; possible D gene TRBD2, 5 bases. Between the trimmed V and J ends, which lost 3 bases and 2 bases, there was a span of 20 bases. Germline CDR1 and CDR2: MDHEN and SYDVKM. This CDR3 is 17 amino acids long. CDR3 nucleotides: TGTGCCAGCAGTTTCCACAGCTCCGGGTCGCGGGCCTACGAGCAGTACTTC. This encodes CASSFHSSGSRAYEQYF.

The chain employs TRBV19 and TRBJ1-1, with D hard to call. This CDR3 spans 12 amino acids. The V gene's germline CDR1 is LNHDA and CDR2 SQIVND (reference sequence). The ends were cut back, 3 bases at V and 5 bases at J, with 7 bases in the middle. In DNA, the CDR3 is TGTGCCAGTAGTATCGGTGCGACTGAAGCTTTCTTT. It is translated as CASSIGATEAFF.

The chain has TRBV27 and TRBJ2-7, with TRBD1 matching over 9 bases. V lost 6 bases, J lost 5 bases, and 11 bases stayed unmatched. Germline V gives CDR1 MNHEY, CDR2 SMNVEV (reference sequence). CDR3 length: 15 amino acids. CDR3 loop: CASSNPGTGIHEQYF. CDR3 coding DNA: TGTGCCAGCAGCAACCCCGGGACAGGGATCCACGAGCAGTACTTC.